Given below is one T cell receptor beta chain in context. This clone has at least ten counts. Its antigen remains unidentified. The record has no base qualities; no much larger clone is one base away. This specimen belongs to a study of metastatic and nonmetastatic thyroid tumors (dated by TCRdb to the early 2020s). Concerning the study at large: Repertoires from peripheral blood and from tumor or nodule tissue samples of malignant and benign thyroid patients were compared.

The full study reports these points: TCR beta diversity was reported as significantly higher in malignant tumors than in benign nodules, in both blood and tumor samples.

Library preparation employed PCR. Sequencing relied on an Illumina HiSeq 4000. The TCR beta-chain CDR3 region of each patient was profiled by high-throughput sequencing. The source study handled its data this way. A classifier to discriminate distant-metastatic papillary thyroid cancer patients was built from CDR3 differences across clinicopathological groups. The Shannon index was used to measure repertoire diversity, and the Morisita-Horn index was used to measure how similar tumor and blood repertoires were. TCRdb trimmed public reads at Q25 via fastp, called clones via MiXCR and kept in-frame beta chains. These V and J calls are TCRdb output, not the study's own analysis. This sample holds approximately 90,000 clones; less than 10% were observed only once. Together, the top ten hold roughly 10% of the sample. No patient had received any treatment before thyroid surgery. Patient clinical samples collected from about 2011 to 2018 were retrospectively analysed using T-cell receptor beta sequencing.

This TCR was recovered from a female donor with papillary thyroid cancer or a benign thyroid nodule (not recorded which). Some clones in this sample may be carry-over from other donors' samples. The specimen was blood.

The nucleotides are TGTGCCAGCAGTTCCTTCCAGGGTGCGAACACTGAAGCTTTCTTT. Its protein reads: CASSSFQGANTEAFF. Recombination linked TRBV6-1 to TRBJ1-1; TRBD1 might be the D gene, on 5 matching bases. The CDR3 holds 15 amino acids from the cysteine to the phenylalanine. Here the CDR3 DNA is all that survives: 45 bases in frame from base 1. The germline V gene provides CDR1 MNHNS and CDR2 SASEGT. Relative to germline, V is 5 bases shorter and J is 1 base shorter, with 14 bases between their ends.